The rows below give T cell receptor beta chains drawn from one sample of a study of T cell responses to AZD1222 COVID-19 vaccine. Some clones are missing from TCRdb's copy, which holds only in-frame ones; the method was immunoSEQ multiplex PCR. The sample records 100,000 to 150,000 clones, more than 80% being singletons. The sequencing used peripheral blood, collected 28 days after the second AZD1222 dose. Receptor source: an adult who received the AZD1222 COVID-19 vaccine. The CDR3 runs from the conserved cysteine through the conserved F or W. D genes are given only for firm matches. A clone size is listed for some rows: how often the clone was seen (once, few, many), or a class if it is expanded.

D | size | J | V | CDR3 | DNA
TRBD2 | . | TRBJ2-2 | TRBV5-1 | CASHGLAGVVGELFF | TGCGCCAGCCACGGACTAGCGGGGGTAGTCGGGGAGCTGTTTTTT
. | . | TRBJ1-6 | TRBV30 | CAWRLQVFSYNSPLHF | TGTGCCTGGAGATTGCAGGTCTTCTCCTATAATTCACCCCTCCACTTT
. | . | TRBJ1-4 | TRBV5-1 | CASSSGPNNEKLFF | TGCGCCAGCAGCTCGGGCCCCAATAATGAAAAACTGTTTTTT
. | . | TRBJ1-3 | TRBV19 | CASSINRSGNTIYF | TGTGCCAGTAGTATAAACCGCTCTGGAAACACCATATATTTT
TRBD2 | few | TRBJ2-1 | TRBV24-1 | CATSDPTHQRGLTYNEQFF | TGTGCCACCAGTGATCCGACCCATCAGCGGGGCCTTACTTACAATGAGCAGTTCTTC
. | . | TRBJ2-1 | TRBV19 | CASSQGDSSYNEQFF | TGTGCCAGTAGTCAGGGAGACAGCTCCTACAATGAGCAGTTCTTC
. | . | TRBJ2-3 | TRBV5-1 | CASRVGRETDTQYF | TGCGCCAGCAGAGTAGGCAGGGAGACAGATACGCAGTATTTT
. | . | TRBJ1-2 | TRBV7-9 | CASSSTELRGYTF | TGTGCCAGCAGCTCGACAGAGCTTCGGGGCTACACCTTC
. | . | TRBJ1-4 | TRBV9 | CASRQGDTNEKLFF | TGTGCCAGCAGACAGGGTGACACTAATGAAAAACTGTTTTTT
. | . | TRBJ2-1 | TRBV7-2 | CASSFSPGLQYNEQFF | TGTGCCAGCAGCTTTTCTCCAGGCCTACAGTACAATGAGCAGTTCTTC
. | . | TRBJ2-7 | TRBV6-5 | CASSYQGGEQYF | TGTGCCAGCAGTTACCAGGGTGGAGAGCAGTACTTC
TRBD1 | once | TRBJ1-2 | TRBV4-1 | CASSQAPTGANYGYTF | TGCGCCAGCAGCCAAGCTCCGACAGGGGCTAACTATGGCTACACCTTC
. | . | TRBJ2-1 | TRBV9 | CASSQAGVLSSYNEQFF | TGTGCCAGCAGCCAAGCGGGCGTGTTGAGCTCCTACAATGAGCAGTTCTTC
. | . | TRBJ2-1 | TRBV5-1 | CASSRNTRPIGNEQFF | TGCGCCAGCAGCCGAAATACTAGACCCATAGGGAATGAGCAGTTCTTC
. | . | TRBJ1-2 | TRBV9 | CASSAGPYYGYTF | TGTGCCAGCAGCGCAGGCCCGTACTATGGCTACACCTTC
TRBD1 | . | TRBJ1-6 | TRBV6-5 | CASSLPGGGSPLHF | TGTGCCAGCAGTCTCCCAGGGGGCGGGTCACCCCTCCACTTT
. | . | TRBJ2-2 | TRBV5-1 | CASSPQPNANTGELFF | TGCGCCAGCAGCCCTCAGCCCAACGCGAACACCGGGGAGCTGTTTTTT
. | . | TRBJ2-2 | TRBV7-2 | CASSLEPGSSSGELFF | TGTGCCAGCAGCTTAGAACCTGGTTCGTCCTCCGGGGAGCTGTTTTTT
. | . | TRBJ2-1 | TRBV29-1 | CSADGPGNSEQFF | TGCAGCGCCGACGGTCCGGGGAACAGTGAGCAGTTCTTC
. | . | TRBJ2-7 | TRBV7-7 | CASSALEGGPYEQYF | TGTGCCAGCAGCGCCCTAGAGGGGGGTCCCTACGAGCAGTACTTC
. | . | TRBJ2-5 | TRBV7-2 | CASSPPGAMGQETQYF | TGTGCCAGCAGCCCCCCAGGGGCGATGGGCCAAGAGACCCAGTACTTC
. | few | TRBJ2-5 | TRBV14 | CASSFQETQYF | TGTGCCAGCAGCTTCCAAGAGACCCAGTACTTC
. | . | TRBJ2-7 | TRBV10-2 | CASSPHTEAYEQYF | TGCGCCAGCAGTCCCCATACAGAAGCCTACGAGCAGTACTTC
. | . | TRBJ1-1 | TRBV29-1 | CSGGAKSEAFF | TGCAGCGGGGGGGCCAAGAGCGAAGCTTTCTTT
. | . | TRBJ1-2 | TRBV7-8 | CASSTGAGPNYGYTF | TGTGCCAGCAGCACTGGGGCAGGGCCTAACTATGGCTACACCTTC
. | . | TRBJ1-1 | TRBV4-2 | CASSQEDRRSEAFF | TGTGCCAGCAGCCAAGAAGACAGACGGTCGGAAGCTTTCTTT
. | . | TRBJ2-1 | TRBV7-3 | CASSLFSGGHEQFF | TGTGCCAGCAGCTTATTTAGCGGAGGCCATGAGCAGTTCTTC
TRBD1 | . | TRBJ1-4 | TRBV25-1 | CASSWTGISEKLFF | TGTGCCAGCTCCTGGACAGGGATATCTGAAAAACTGTTTTTT
TRBD1 | . | TRBJ1-3 | TRBV6-1 | CASSGASRGPDTIYF | TGTGCCAGCAGTGGAGCCAGCAGGGGGCCTGACACCATATATTTT
. | . | TRBJ1-5 | TRBV5-6 | CASSSRVDQPQHF | TGTGCCAGCAGTTCCCGGGTTGATCAGCCCCAGCATTTT
. | . | TRBJ2-1 | TRBV12-3/TRBV12-4 | CASSLISPPHPFF | TGTGCCAGCAGTTTAATATCCCCCCCCCACCCGTTCTTC
TRBD2 | . | TRBJ2-1 | TRBV7-3 | CASSEGRGKYNEQFF | TGTGCCAGCAGCGAAGGGCGGGGGAAATACAATGAGCAGTTCTTC
TRBD1 | . | TRBJ2-2 | TRBV16 | CASSQADRGQDGELFF | TGTGCCAGCAGCCAGGCGGACAGGGGGCAGGACGGGGAGCTGTTTTTT
. | . | TRBJ1-5 | TRBV5-1 | CASSLIVGQPQHF | TGCGCCAGCAGCTTGATAGTGGGTCAGCCCCAGCATTTT
TRBD2 | . | TRBJ2-1 | TRBV6-4 | CASSKRIAGTNYNEQFF | TGTGCCAGCAGTAAGAGAATAGCGGGGACAAATTACAATGAGCAGTTCTTC
. | . | TRBJ1-1 | TRBV5-1 | CASSAFGEGTEAFF | TGCGCCAGCAGCGCCTTTGGGGAGGGCACTGAAGCTTTCTTT
. | . | TRBJ2-7 | TRBV6-2/TRBV6-3 | CASSYVMTGTGEQYF | TGTGCCAGCAGTTACGTGATGACAGGGACTGGGGAGCAGTACTTC
TRBD1 | . | TRBJ1-6 | TRBV3-1/TRBV3-2 | CASSQTDRADSPLHF | TGTGCCAGCAGCCAAACAGACAGGGCCGATTCACCCCTCCACTTT
. | . | TRBJ1-3 | TRBV5-1 | CASSGQGTGNTIYF | TGCGCCAGCAGCGGCCAGGGGACTGGAAACACCATATATTTT
TRBD1 | . | TRBJ2-3 | TRBV5-1 | CASEQGAGGDTQYF | TGCGCCAGCGAACAGGGGGCTGGAGGAGATACGCAGTATTTT
. | . | TRBJ2-3 | TRBV29-1 | CSVEVRQGGTQYF | TGCAGCGTTGAAGTTCGCCAGGGGGGTACGCAGTATTTT
. | once | TRBJ1-4 | TRBV28 | CASQTGTNEKLFF | TGTGCCAGCCAAACCGGGACTAATGAAAAACTGTTTTTT
. | . | TRBJ1-5 | TRBV27 | CASSRTGPDNQPQHF | TGTGCCAGCTCTCGTACAGGCCCCGACAATCAGCCCCAGCATTTT
TRBD1 | . | TRBJ1-4 | TRBV14 | CASGPNRGGVELFF | TGTGCCAGCGGACCGAACAGGGGCGGTGTGGAACTGTTTTTT
. | . | TRBJ2-6 | TRBV19 | CASSIAQGLRGANVLTF | TGTGCCAGTAGTATAGCACAGGGCTTAAGAGGGGCCAACGTCCTGACTTTC
. | . | TRBJ2-5 | TRBV4-1 | CASSRGGVETQYF | TGCGCCAGCAGCCGTGGGGGCGTAGAGACCCAGTACTTC
. | . | TRBJ1-5 | TRBV18 | CASSPGVNQPQHF | TGTGCCAGCTCACCTGGGGTCAATCAGCCCCAGCATTTT
. | . | TRBJ2-5 | TRBV19 | CASSMSVRSETQYF | TGTGCCAGTAGTATGTCCGTTAGGTCGGAGACCCAGTACTTC
. | . | TRBJ1-2 | TRBV5-8 | CASSPAGHRRDTF | TGTGCCAGCAGCCCGGCGGGACACCGGAGGGACACCTTC
TRBD1 | . | TRBJ1-3 | TRBV11-2 | CASSKLQGAAGNTIYF | TGTGCCAGCAGCAAGCTGCAGGGGGCGGCTGGAAACACCATATATTTT
. | . | TRBJ2-2 | TRBV5-4 | CASSLDPNTGELFF | TGTGCCAGCAGCTTGGACCCTAATACCGGGGAGCTGTTTTTT
TRBD1 | . | TRBJ2-7 | TRBV6-1 | CASSESLGQGNYEQYF | TGTGCCAGCAGTGAAAGTTTGGGACAGGGGAACTACGAGCAGTACTTC
TRBD1 | . | TRBJ1-2 | TRBV19 | CASTHPSTGPRNYTF | TGTGCCAGTACCCACCCCTCGACAGGGCCCCGGAACTACACCTTC
. | . | TRBJ1-5 | TRBV19 | CASSAEAGGYSNQPQHF | TGTGCCAGTAGTGCAGAGGCCGGGGGTTATAGCAATCAGCCCCAGCATTTT
TRBD1 | . | TRBJ1-6 | TRBV28 | CASRPDRSSGLDNSPLHF | TGTGCCAGCAGGCCGGACAGGTCCTCCGGACTCGATAATTCACCCCTCCACTTT
. | . | TRBJ1-5 | TRBV3-1/TRBV3-2 | CASSPRRDQPQHF | TGTGCCAGCAGCCCTCGGCGGGATCAGCCCCAGCATTTT
. | . | TRBJ1-4 | TRBV10-3 | CAIYDSADEKLFF | TGTGCCATCTACGACAGTGCAGATGAAAAACTGTTTTTT
. | . | TRBJ1-6 | TRBV7-7 | CASSYIRQETTYNSPLHF | TGTGCCAGCAGCTATATACGGCAGGAGACTACCTATAATTCACCCCTCCACTTT
. | few | TRBJ2-7 | TRBV6-1 | CASSEAAGSSYEQYF | TGTGCCAGCAGTGAAGCTGCAGGGAGCTCCTACGAGCAGTACTTC